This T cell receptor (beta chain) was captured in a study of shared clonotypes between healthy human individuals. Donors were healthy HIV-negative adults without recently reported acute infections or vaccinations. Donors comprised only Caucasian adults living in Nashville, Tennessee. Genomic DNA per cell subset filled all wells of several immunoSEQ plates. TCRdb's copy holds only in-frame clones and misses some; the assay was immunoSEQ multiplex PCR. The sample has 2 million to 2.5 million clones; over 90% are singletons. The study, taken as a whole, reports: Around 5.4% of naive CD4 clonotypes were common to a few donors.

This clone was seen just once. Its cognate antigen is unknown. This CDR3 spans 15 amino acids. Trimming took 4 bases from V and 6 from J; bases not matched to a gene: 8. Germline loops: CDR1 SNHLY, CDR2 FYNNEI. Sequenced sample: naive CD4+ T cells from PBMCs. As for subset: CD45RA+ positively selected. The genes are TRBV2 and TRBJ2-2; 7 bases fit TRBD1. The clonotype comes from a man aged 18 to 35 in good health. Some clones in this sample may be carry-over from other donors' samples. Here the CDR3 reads CASSANRGGSGELFF. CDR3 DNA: TGTGCCAGCAGTGCAAACAGGGGTGGCTCCGGGGAGCTGTTTTTT.